A single sample is the source of the 22 T cell receptor beta chains below, sequenced in a study of blood T cells in healthy people across ages. A second roughly 6 to 12 cycle PCR used barcoded and J-beta primers. One entry per CDR3 protein, called by TCRdb with MiXCR from the 5' RACE reads. This table holds roughly 860,000 distinct CDR3 sequences, less than 80% found once. Sequences were obtained from blood. These receptors all stem from a man aged 25 to 40 in good health.

The V call is TRBV5-1, the J call TRBJ2-3; 9 bases line up with TRBD1. After removal of 0 bases from V and 5 bases from J, the junction contained 4 bases not matched to a gene. CDR1 and CDR2 (germline): SGHRS, YFSETQ. The CDR3 is 15 residues long. The CDR3 nucleotides read TGCGCCAGCAGCTTGGGGGACAGGGATGGAGATACGCAGTATTTT. This translates into CASSLGDRDGDTQYF.

The V gene is TRBV6-9, the J gene TRBJ1-5; D gene unclear. CDR1 and CDR2 (germline): MNHGY, SVAAGI. The CDR3 extends over 15 amino acids. Deletions cut 4 bases from V and 2 bases from J, with 12 bases between. This CDR3 reads CASSSLYTGNQPQHF. CDR3 coding DNA: TGTGCCAGCAGTTCCCTTTATACGGGCAATCAGCCCCAGCATTTT.

The chain employs TRBV27 and TRBJ2-3, with 10 bases fitting TRBD2. The germline CDR1 and CDR2 sequences are MNHEY and SMNVEV (reference sequence). With 7 bases clipped from V and 2 bases from J, the junction kept 6 bases outside the gene matches. The CDR3 contains 15 residues. The chain's CDR3 is CASTGLAGVTDTQYF. In DNA form, the CDR3 reads TGTGCCAGCACCGGGCTAGCGGGAGTCACAGATACGCAGTATTTT.

The chain couples TRBV9 to TRBJ1-4; TRBD1 matches 7 bases. The CDR3 has 15 amino acids. Germline V CDR1 and CDR2: SGDLS, YYNGEE. Trimming at V came to 0 bases and at J to 7 bases, leaving 6 bases not matched to a gene. CDR3 bases: TGTGCCAGCAGCGTAGGTACAGGGGAAGCTGAAAAACTGTTTTTT. Its translation is CASSVGTGEAEKLFF.

V gene TRBV9 combines with J gene TRBJ2-5; 11 nucleotides agree with TRBD2. The J call may be faulty, since TRBJ2-7 better matches the DNA end. The CDR3 has 14 residues. Germline V lookup: CDR1 SGDLS, CDR2 YYNGEE. The CDR3 DNA is TGTGCCAGCAGCGTTAGCGGGGGGGCCTCCGAGCAGTACTTC. It specifies CASSVSGGASEQYF.

The V gene is TRBV28, the J gene TRBJ2-5; 11 positions agree with TRBD2. The V and J ends lost 11 bases and 3 bases, in that order; junction bases with no gene match: 8. Germline-derived CDR1 and CDR2 are MDHEN and SYDVKM. The CDR3 has 14 residues. CDR3 nucleotides: TGTGCCGTCAGTAGCGGGGGGGCCGAAGAGACCCAGTACTTC. This encodes CAVSSGGAEETQYF.

This sequence joins TRBV5-1 and TRBJ1-1; TRBD1 is a possible D gene (6 bases). CDR1 is SGHRS and CDR2 is YFSETQ in the germline V gene. This CDR3 has 15 amino acids. V lost 0 bases, J lost 4 bases, and 13 bases lay in between. The CDR3 DNA follows: TGCGCCAGCAGCTTGGGATCGGGGGCTGGCACTGAAGCTTTCTTT. Translating gives CASSLGSGAGTEAFF. Combining the CDR3 with reference TRBV5-1 and TRBJ1-1 gives the whole variable domain KAGVTQTPRYLIKTRGQQVTLSCSPISGHRSVSWYQQTPGQGLQFLFEYFSETQRNKGNFPGRFSGRQFSNSRSEMNVSTLELGDSALYLCASSLGSGAGTEAFFGQGTRLTVV.

This clonotype has more than one count but fewer than ten. The chain uses TRBV3-1 and TRBJ2-7, with D tentatively TRBD2 (5 bases). Germline CDR1 reads LGHDT; CDR2 reads YNNKEL (reference sequence). This CDR3 contains 16 residues. Trimming took 0 bases from V and 7 from J, leaving 19 bases between them. The CDR3 sequence: CASSQDLDYSYNEQYF. The CDR3 region has the DNA TGTGCCAGCAGCCAAGATCTCGACTACTCCTACAATGAGCAGTACTTC.

The chain links TRBV20-1 to TRBJ2-1, with 7 bases that match TRBD2. The V segment lost 0 bases and the J segment 6 bases; nucleotides outside the gene matches: 11. The CDR3 is 16 residues long. Germline V gene data show CDR1 as DFQATT and CDR2 as SNEGSKA (reference sequence). The CDR3 loop reads CSARDPRGVSGNEQFF. CDR3 DNA sequence: TGCAGTGCTAGAGATCCCCGGGGGGTTTCGGGCAATGAGCAGTTCTTC.

There are a few counts of this clonotype. This chain's CDR3 is CASSQERNRGLAGPQYF. CDR3 nucleotides: TGCGCCAGCAGCCAAGAAAGGAACAGAGGACTAGCGGGGCCCCAGTACTTC. The chain carries TRBV4-3 and TRBJ2-5; 12 nucleotides agree with TRBD2. Germline assignment: CDR1 LGHNA and CDR2 YSLEER. The CDR3 extends over 17 amino acids. Unmatched junction bases numbered 11, after V lost 0 bases and J lost 9 bases.

The genes are TRBV7-2 and TRBJ2-3, with D possibly being TRBD2 (6 bases). This CDR3 region has 16 residues. From germline, CDR1 is SGHTA and CDR2 FQGNSA. V lost 3 bases and J lost 2, with 15 bases in between. CDR3 sequence reads: CASSFGVADSTDTQYF. The CDR3, as DNA: TGTGCCAGCAGCTTTGGGGTAGCGGATTCCACAGATACGCAGTATTTT.

This clonotype was seen only a few times. The genes are TRBV20-1 and TRBJ2-5; D perhaps matches TRBD2 (5 bases). The DNA end is a closer match to TRBJ2-7, so the J assignment may be wrong. The CDR3 contains 12 residues. Germline CDR1 is DFQATT and CDR2 is SNEGSKA (reference sequence). CDR3 sequence (DNA): TGCAGTGCTAGAGGAGGCGGGTACGAGCAGTACTTC. Translated: CSARGGGYEQYF.

This clonotype has only a few counts. In DNA form, the CDR3 reads TGTGCCAGCAGCGATCCGGGACTAGCGGGGGGCCCCTACAATGAGCAGTTCTTC. This codes for CASSDPGLAGGPYNEQFF. The chain uses TRBV4-2 and TRBJ2-1; 15 bases map to TRBD2. V shed 5 bases, J shed 2 bases, and the junction held 7 bases outside the gene matches. From germline, CDR1 is LGHNA and CDR2 YNFKEQ. The CDR3 has 18 residues.

Only a few counts were recorded for this clonotype. The chain combines TRBV7-2 with TRBJ2-7; D gene ambiguous. The CDR3 has 13 residues. V lost 4 bases to trimming and J lost 2 bases, with 9 bases between them. Germline lookup yields CDR1 SGHTA and CDR2 FQGNSA. The CDR3 region has the DNA TGTGCCAGCAGCTGGCCCGGACCCTACGAGCAGTACTTC. Translated, it gives CASSWPGPYEQYF. The entire variable domain, with the rest obtained from reference TRBV7-2 and TRBJ2-7, is as follows: GAGVSQSPSNKVTEKGKDVELRCDPISGHTALYWYRQSLGQGLEFLIYFQGNSAPDKSGLPSDRFSAERTGGSVSTLTIQRTQQEDSAVYLCASSWPGPYEQYFGPGTRLTVT.

V is TRBV7-2 and J is TRBJ2-1; 8 bases match TRBD1. J lost 5 bases, V lost 1 base, and 4 bases had no gene match. From germline, CDR1 is SGHTA and CDR2 FQGNSA. CDR3 size: 15 residues. The CDR3 reads CASSLDRGEHNEQFF. CDR3 nucleotides: TGTGCCAGCAGCTTAGACAGGGGGGAACACAATGAGCAGTTCTTC.

The rearrangement links TRBV5-1 to TRBJ2-5; 8 bases are a match to TRBD2. Trimming at V came to 4 bases and at J to 5 bases, leaving 10 bases not matched to a gene. The CDR3 totals 15 residues. Germline V gene lookup returns CDR1 SGHRS and CDR2 YFSETQ. The CDR3 bases are TGCGCCAGCAGCCAGACTAGCGTGGAGGGGGAGACCCAGTACTTC. It encodes CASSQTSVEGETQYF.

CDR3 bases: TGTGCCAGCAGTTACTCCCGGGAGGGGGGGAACGAGCAGTACTTC. This encodes CASSYSREGGNEQYF. The chain couples TRBV6-5 to TRBJ2-7, with 8 bases identical to TRBD2. The length of the CDR3 is 15 residues. Germline lookup yields CDR1 MNHEY and CDR2 SVGAGI. J was trimmed by 5 bases and V by 0 bases; bases with no gene match: 6.

This chain joins TRBV10-3 and TRBJ2-1; D perhaps matches TRBD1 (6 bases). The ends were cut back, 3 bases at V and 4 bases at J, with 7 bases in the middle. The CDR3 is 13 residues long. Germline V gives CDR1 ENHRY, CDR2 SYGVKD. CDR3 DNA sequence: TGTGCCATCAGTGAAGGGGGTTACAATGAGCAGTTCTTC. Protein product: CAISEGGYNEQFF.

This clonotype has more than one count but fewer than ten. V is TRBV7-2 and J is TRBJ2-7; the D is unclear. V dropped 1 base and J dropped 6 bases, with 13 bases sitting between them. The germline gives CDR1 SGHTA, CDR2 FQGNSA. This CDR3 has 14 amino acids. CDR3 in amino acids: CASSLGPNLPEQYF. DNA for the CDR3: TGTGCCAGCAGCTTAGGACCGAACCTCCCCGAGCAGTACTTC.

The rearrangement links TRBV2 to TRBJ2-4; D uncertain. The CDR3 is made up of 12 amino acids. V lost 8 bases and J lost 3, with 8 bases in between. Germline CDR1 reads SNHLY; CDR2 reads FYNNEI. The chain's CDR3 is CASFLGKNIQYF. For the CDR3, the DNA is TGTGCCAGCTTTCTGGGCAAAAACATTCAGTACTTC.

This clonotype was found a few times. The rearrangement links TRBV20-1 to TRBJ1-2, with 9 bases identical to TRBD1. Trimming cost V 3 bases and J 8 bases; bases outside gene matches: 7. Germline CDR1 reads DFQATT; CDR2 reads SNEGSKA (reference sequence). This CDR3 is built from 13 residues. The CDR3 loop reads CSARAGQGYGYTF. In DNA form, the CDR3 reads TGCAGTGCTAGGGCAGGACAGGGGTACGGCTACACCTTC.

The V and J genes are TRBV5-1 and TRBJ2-5; weak D call: TRBD2 (5 bases). The assigned J gene may be wrong: the sequence end matches TRBJ2-7 better. The V gene's germline CDR1 is SGHRS and CDR2 YFSETQ. This CDR3 spans 14 amino acids. In DNA, the CDR3 is TGCGCCAGCAGCTTACGACCCCCCGGGGACGAGCAGTACTTC. Protein product: CASSLRPPGDEQYF.